Listed below are T cell receptor beta chains from one sample, sequenced in a study of T cell repertoires in cytomegalovirus infection. TCRdb analysed the reads with MiXCR anew, one entry per CDR3 protein. The repertoire holds approximately 120,000 distinct CDR3 sequences, with over 25% as singletons. These receptors' targets are unknown. The source material was CD8+ T cells from cultured PBMCs, sampled from culture after CMV antigen stimulation. All receptors come from a human donor in good health (CMV status not recorded). Some clones in this sample may be carry-over from other donors' samples. The CDR3 runs from the conserved cysteine through the conserved F or W. A D gene is named only where the DNA matches it firmly. Some rows mark clone size as missing; the rest say once, few, many or name a class of expanded clone.

D gene	V gene	J gene	clone size	CDR3 DNA	CDR3 protein
-	TRBV5-1	TRBJ1-1	-	TGCGCCAGCAGCTTGGGGTCGGGTTGGGGCTTTCAGATGAACACTGAAGCTTTCTTT	CASSLGSGWGFQMNTEAFF
-	TRBV14	TRBJ1-4	few	TGTGCCAGCAGCCAACCCTCCGCCTCTGCAACTAATGAAAAACTGTTTTTT	CASSQPSASATNEKLFF
-	TRBV11-2	TRBJ2-5	few	TGTGCCAGCAGCCTAGTGTACGGGAGAGAGACCCAGTACTTC	CASSLVYGRETQYF
-	TRBV20-1	TRBJ1-5	-	TGCAGTGCTAGTTGGGGACCGGAGCCCCAGCATTTT	CSASWGPEPQHF
-	TRBV7-2	TRBJ1-1	-	TGTGCCAGCAGCTTAAGGCAGGGGCGAAGCACTGAAGCTTTCTTT	CASSLRQGRSTEAFF
-	TRBV7-6	TRBJ2-7	many	TGTGCCAGCAGCTTTTGGACGGCCCCAGGCCCTTCCTACGAGCAGTACTTC	CASSFWTAPGPSYEQYF
-	TRBV12-3/TRBV12-4	TRBJ2-7	many	TGTGCCAGCAGTTTTGCTCGGACAGACTCCTACGAGCAGTACTTC	CASSFARTDSYEQYF
-	TRBV2	TRBJ2-7	-	TGTGCCAGCAGTGAGTCTCTGGGAGAGACTACCTACGAGCAGTACTTC	CASSESLGETTYEQYF
-	TRBV7-8	TRBJ2-1	few	TGTGCCAGCAGCCCAAGGCTTACGGGACAACGGAGCTCCTACAATGAGCAGTTCTTC	CASSPRLTGQRSSYNEQFF
TRBD2	TRBV7-6	TRBJ2-1	-	TGTGCCAGCAGCTCCTTCGGAGCGGGGGGGCCTTACAATGAGCAGTTCTTC	CASSSFGAGGPYNEQFF
TRBD1	TRBV4-1	TRBJ1-6	many	TGCGCCAGCAGCACCCGACAGGGGGCGGACAATTCACCCCTCCACTTT	CASSTRQGADNSPLHF
TRBD1	TRBV5-1	TRBJ1-1	few	TGCGCCAGCAGCCGGACAGGGGCGGGCACTGAAGCTTTCTTT	CASSRTGAGTEAFF
TRBD2	TRBV6-6	TRBJ2-2	-	TGTGCCAGCAGGTCCGGGGAGGGGAACACCGGGGAGCTGTTTTTT	CASRSGEGNTGELFF
-	TRBV6-6	TRBJ1-6	-	TGTGCCAGCAGCAACGAGGAGGGGCTGGCACCCCTCCACTTT	CASSNEEGLAPLHF
TRBD2	TRBV27	TRBJ2-7	-	TGTGCCAGCAGTTTTCCGACCTCCGGGGGGGGTTTGAAGCAGTACTTC	CASSFPTSGGGLKQYF
TRBD1	TRBV4-1	TRBJ2-4	-	TGCGCCAGCAGCCAAGGACAGGGTTTGGGGAACATTCAGTACTTC	CASSQGQGLGNIQYF
-	TRBV3-1	TRBJ2-7	once	TGTGCCAGCAGCCAAGTAGCCAACCGGGACCACCCCTACGAGCAGTACTTC	CASSQVANRDHPYEQYF
-	TRBV12-3/TRBV12-4	TRBJ1-5	-	TGTGCCAGCAGCCAGTTATTAGGGGGCAATCAGCCCCAGCATTTT	CASSQLLGGNQPQHF